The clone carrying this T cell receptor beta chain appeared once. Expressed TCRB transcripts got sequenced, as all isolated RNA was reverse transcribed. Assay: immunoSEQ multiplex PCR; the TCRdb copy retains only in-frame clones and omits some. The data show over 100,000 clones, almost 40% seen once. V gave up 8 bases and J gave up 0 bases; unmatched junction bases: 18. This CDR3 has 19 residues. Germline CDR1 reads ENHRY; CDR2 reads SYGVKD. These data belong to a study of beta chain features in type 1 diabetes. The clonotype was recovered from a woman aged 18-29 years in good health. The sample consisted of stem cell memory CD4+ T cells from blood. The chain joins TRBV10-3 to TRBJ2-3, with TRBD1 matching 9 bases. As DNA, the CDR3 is TGTGCCATCCGACCTCTTCCCGGGACAGGGAATGCTAGCACAGATACGCAGTATTTT. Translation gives CAIRPLPGTGNASTDTQYF.